The present T cell receptor (beta chain) was sequenced within a study of human T cells and chemical hapten exposure. Each CDR3 protein is one row after TCRdb ran MiXCR on the RACE reads. This table holds tens of thousands of distinct CDR3 sequences, less than 14% found once. Time point in this sample: patch test 3, about 24 weeks after DPC sensitization. Treatment meaning: therapeutic diphenylcyclopropenone sensitization with weekly scalp DPC. V gave up 5 bases and J gave up 1 base, with 5 bases separating them. Germline-derived CDR1 and CDR2 are SQVTM and ANQGSEA. The CDR3 is 12 residues long. This clonotype came up a few times.

The receptor comes from a woman between 45 and 65 years old with alopecia areata. Some clones in this sample may be carry-over from other donors' samples. The material sequenced was whole blood, taken in connection with sensitization to the hapten diphenylcyclopropenone (DPC). The chain joins TRBV29-1 to TRBJ2-2; D remains unclear. The CDR3 sequence: CSVMQNTGELFF. CDR3 nucleotides: TGCAGCGTTATGCAGAACACCGGGGAGCTGTTTTTT.